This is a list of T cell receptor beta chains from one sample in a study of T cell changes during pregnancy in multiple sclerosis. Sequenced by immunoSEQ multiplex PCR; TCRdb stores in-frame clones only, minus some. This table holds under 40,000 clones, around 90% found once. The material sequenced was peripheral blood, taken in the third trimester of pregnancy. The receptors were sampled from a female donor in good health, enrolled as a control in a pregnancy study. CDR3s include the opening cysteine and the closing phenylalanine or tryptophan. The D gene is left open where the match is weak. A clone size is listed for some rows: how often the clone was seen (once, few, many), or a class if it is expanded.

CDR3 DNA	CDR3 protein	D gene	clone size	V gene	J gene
TGCGCCAGCAGCTGGACCGGGACTAGCGGGAGGATAACAGATACGCAGTATTTT	CASSWTGTSGRITDTQYF	TRBD2	NA	TRBV5-1	TRBJ2-3
TGTGCCAGCAGTTACTTAGGACAGGGGGCCCAGTACTTC	CASSYLGQGAQYF	TRBD1	NA	TRBV6-5	TRBJ2-5
TGTGCCAGCAGTTTCCCTAGCGGGAGTTTTCCCCCCTACGAGCAGTACTTC	CASSFPSGSFPPYEQYF	TRBD2	NA	TRBV28	TRBJ2-7
TGTGCCAGCAGCGACAGGGATGGGGACATTCAGTACTTC	CASSDRDGDIQYF	TRBD1	NA	TRBV6-6	TRBJ2-4
TGTGCCAGCAGCTCGGGACAGGGACCGTCCTACAATGAGCAGTTCTTC	CASSSGQGPSYNEQFF	TRBD1	NA	TRBV7-9	TRBJ2-1
TGCGCCAGCAGCTTGGTGGGGGGGCTCGGAACTGAAGCTTTCTTT	CASSLVGGLGTEAFF	NA	once	TRBV5-1	TRBJ1-1
TGTGCCAGCAGCTCGCACAGGGGCAAGACCATAGGGGAGTATTTT	CASSSHRGKTIGEYF	TRBD1	NA	TRBV7-6	TRBJ2-3
TGTGCCAGCAGTCCTCAGGGGTACGAGCAGTACTTC	CASSPQGYEQYF	NA	NA	TRBV27	TRBJ2-7
TGTGCCAGCAGTGCCGAAGGACAGTCAAGATCTCACCCCCTTAATCAGCCCCAGCATTTT	CASSAEGQSRSHPLNQPQHF	NA	NA	TRBV6-4	TRBJ1-5
TGTGCCAGCAGTTACCTTCAGGGGGGTCGAACTGAAGCTTTCTTT	CASSYLQGGRTEAFF	TRBD1	NA	TRBV6-5	TRBJ1-1
TGTGCCAGTAGTATAGTTCAGGGGGTTAACACCGGGGAGCTGTTTTTT	CASSIVQGVNTGELFF	TRBD1	NA	TRBV19	TRBJ2-2
TGTGCCAGCAGCTCGGTTACAGGGGCCGCCGTGAAAGATGAAGCTTTCTTT	CASSSVTGAAVKDEAFF	TRBD1	NA	TRBV11-2	TRBJ1-1
TGTGCCAGCAAGACTACAGGGGTCTACTCCTACGAGCAGTACTTC	CASKTTGVYSYEQYF	TRBD1	NA	TRBV27	TRBJ2-7
TGTGCCATCGGGAGGACAGGGGCTAGCACAGATACGCAGTATTTT	CAIGRTGASTDTQYF	TRBD1	NA	TRBV10-3	TRBJ2-3
TGCGCCAGCAGCCAAGCACAAGACAGGGCCCGCGCTTTCTTT	CASSQAQDRARAFF	TRBD1	NA	TRBV4-1	TRBJ1-1
TGCAGCGGGACCGGGACTAGCGGGGAGCCCCATGAGCAGTTCTTC	CSGTGTSGEPHEQFF	TRBD2	NA	TRBV29-1	TRBJ2-1
TGTGCCAGCACTGAGGGGACTAGCGGGAGTGGTTGGCGCGAGCAGTACTTC	CASTEGTSGSGWREQYF	TRBD2	NA	TRBV28	TRBJ2-7
TGCGCCAGCCTCTTTGTTTGCGAGCAGTACTTC	CASLFVCEQYF	NA	NA	TRBV23-1	TRBJ2-7
TGTGCCAGCAGCTTAAAGGGGGCCCGGGACTCTCCATACAATGAGCAGTTCTTC	CASSLKGARDSPYNEQFF	NA	NA	TRBV7-3	TRBJ2-1
TGCGCCAGCAGCTCCAGGGGTGGGACCGGGGAGCTGTTTTTT	CASSSRGGTGELFF	NA	NA	TRBV4-3	TRBJ2-2
TGTGCCAGCAGTGACTCTGGGACTAGGGACTACAATGAGCAGTTCTTC	CASSDSGTRDYNEQFF	TRBD2	NA	TRBV6-4	TRBJ2-1
TGTGCCTGGAGTGTATCGGTTGAGCAGTTCTTC	CAWSVSVEQFF	NA	few	TRBV30	TRBJ2-1
TGTGCCAGCAGGAGGGGACAGGGGGCCTGGGAGCAGTACTTC	CASRRGQGAWEQYF	TRBD1	NA	TRBV6-5	TRBJ2-7
TGTGCCAGCAGCGTAGAACTAGCGGTCACAGATACGCAGTATTTT	CASSVELAVTDTQYF	TRBD2	NA	TRBV9	TRBJ2-3
TGCGCCAGCAGCCAAGGTCGCGACAGAGGACCCCCCTATGGCTACACCTTC	CASSQGRDRGPPYGYTF	NA	NA	TRBV4-1	TRBJ1-2
TGTGCCAGTAGTCCCCGACAGGCCTATCAGCCCCAGCATTTT	CASSPRQAYQPQHF	NA	NA	TRBV19	TRBJ1-5
TGTGCCAGCAGCCGGGACAGTACGGGCTACGAGCAGTACTTC	CASSRDSTGYEQYF	TRBD1	NA	TRBV6-5	TRBJ2-7
TGTGCCAGCAGCTTAAGGCTCAGGGGAATGCCCCAGCATTTT	CASSLRLRGMPQHF	NA	NA	TRBV7-8	TRBJ1-5
TGTGCCAGCAGCCAGTTTAGCGGGAGTTCTGACGAGCAGTACTTC	CASSQFSGSSDEQYF	TRBD2	NA	TRBV4-2	TRBJ2-7
TGCGCCAGCAGCCCGACACTAGCGGGCGATTTCTCTGAGCAGTTCTTC	CASSPTLAGDFSEQFF	TRBD2	once	TRBV5-1	TRBJ2-1
TGTGCCAGTAGTGAACGAGCTCAAGCTTTCTTT	CASSERAQAFF	NA	few	TRBV19	TRBJ1-1
TGTGCCAGCAGCCTCATAGGACAGAATGAGCAGTTCTTC	CASSLIGQNEQFF	NA	NA	TRBV11-2	TRBJ2-1
TGCGCCAGCAGCCAAGAGACGGCCACGGGGTATGGCTACACCTTC	CASSQETATGYGYTF	NA	medium-sized	TRBV4-1	TRBJ1-2
TGCGCCAGCAGCTTGCTGCAGAACAATGAGCAGTTCTTC	CASSLLQNNEQFF	NA	NA	TRBV5-1	TRBJ2-1
TGTGCCAGCAGCCTCGGACAGAACACTGAAGCTTTCTTT	CASSLGQNTEAFF	NA	NA	TRBV7-3	TRBJ1-1
TGTGCCAGCAGTGGAGATTCTGGGGCCAACGTCCTGACTTTC	CASSGDSGANVLTF	NA	NA	TRBV6-4	TRBJ2-6
TGTGCCATCCTGCACCCTGAAGGACAGGGGGTTTTAACAGATACGCAGTATTTT	CAILHPEGQGVLTDTQYF	TRBD1	NA	TRBV10-3	TRBJ2-3
TGTGCCAGCAGCTTAGATGGGGCGAACACTGAAGCTTTCTTT	CASSLDGANTEAFF	NA	NA	TRBV11-2	TRBJ1-1
TGTGCCAGCAGTCGCTCAGCGGGAGAAACGGACGAGCAGTACTTC	CASSRSAGETDEQYF	TRBD2	NA	TRBV6-1	TRBJ2-7
TGTGCCAGCAGTCGGACTAGCGGGCTTTACAATGAGCAGTTCTTC	CASSRTSGLYNEQFF	TRBD2	NA	TRBV27	TRBJ2-1
TGTGCCAGCAGCTTGGCGGACAGGGGATATCCTAATGAAAAACTGTTTTTT	CASSLADRGYPNEKLFF	TRBD1	once	TRBV5-5	TRBJ1-4
TGTGCCAGCAGTGAGGCTCGTAATCCTAACTATGGCTACACCTTC	CASSEARNPNYGYTF	NA	NA	TRBV2	TRBJ1-2
TGTGCCAGCAGCCCCGCACATGGACAGGCTCACCGCTCCTACAATGAGCAGTTCTTC	CASSPAHGQAHRSYNEQFF	TRBD1	NA	TRBV7-8	TRBJ2-1
TGTGCCAGCAGCCAAGATATGCAGGGGCGGAATCAGCCCCAGCATTTT	CASSQDMQGRNQPQHF	NA	once	TRBV4-2	TRBJ1-5
TGTGCCAGCTCAACGACAGGGTTCACAGATACGCAGTATTTT	CASSTTGFTDTQYF	TRBD1	NA	TRBV18	TRBJ2-3
TGTGCCAGCAGCCAAGTAGCGGGGGGAAACAATGAGCAGTTCTTC	CASSQVAGGNNEQFF	TRBD2	NA	TRBV14	TRBJ2-1
TGTGCCAGCAGCAAATATCCGACCAGCCTACAGGGCACCTACGAGCAGTACTTC	CASSKYPTSLQGTYEQYF	NA	NA	TRBV21-1	TRBJ2-7